This TCR beta chain was found in a study of cytomegalovirus exposure and HLA in healthy donors. PCR employed 60 Vbeta and 13 Jbeta primers. Some clones are missing from TCRdb's copy, which holds only in-frame ones; the method was immunoSEQ multiplex PCR. The sample records more than 85,000 clones, under 85% being singletons. The length of the CDR3 is 14 residues. CDR1 is GTSNPN, CDR2 SVGIG, per germline (reference sequence). Trimming removed 0 bases at V and 1 base at J, with 9 bases between. Input material: PBMCs. This rearrangement joins TRBV30 to TRBJ1-2, with D possibly TRBD1 on 5 matching bases. The receptor's source is a man between 25 and 39 years old in good health and CMV-seronegative. CDR3 in DNA: TGTGCCTGGAGTGTAACCGGGGGTAACTATGGCTACACCTTC. Protein product: CAWSVTGGNYGYTF.